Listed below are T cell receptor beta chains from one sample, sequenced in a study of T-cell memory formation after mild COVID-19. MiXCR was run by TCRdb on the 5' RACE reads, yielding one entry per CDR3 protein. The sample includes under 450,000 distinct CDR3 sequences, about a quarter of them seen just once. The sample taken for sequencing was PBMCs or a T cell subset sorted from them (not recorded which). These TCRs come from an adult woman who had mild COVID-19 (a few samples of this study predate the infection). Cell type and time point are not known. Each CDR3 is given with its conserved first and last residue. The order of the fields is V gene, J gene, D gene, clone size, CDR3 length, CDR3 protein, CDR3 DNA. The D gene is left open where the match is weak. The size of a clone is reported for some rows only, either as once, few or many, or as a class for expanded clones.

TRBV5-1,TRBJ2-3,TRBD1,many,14,CASSPGQGADTQYF,TGCGCCAGCAGCCCCGGACAGGGGGCCGATACGCAGTATTTT
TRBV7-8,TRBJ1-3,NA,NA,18,CASSSNRGPTREGNTIYF,TGTGCCAGCAGCTCTAATCGGGGACCCACCCGCGAAGGAAACACCATATATTTT
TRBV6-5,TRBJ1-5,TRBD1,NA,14,CASRLTGGGQPQHF,TGTGCCAGCAGGCTGACAGGGGGCGGTCAGCCCCAGCATTTT
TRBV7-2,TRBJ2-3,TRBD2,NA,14,CASSFSGMEDTQYF,TGTGCCAGCAGCTTTAGCGGGATGGAAGATACGCAGTATTTT
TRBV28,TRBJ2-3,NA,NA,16,CASSLSQFLGTDTQYF,TGTGCCAGCAGTTTATCTCAGTTTTTAGGCACAGATACGCAGTATTTT
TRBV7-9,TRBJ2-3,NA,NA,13,CASSSTGKDTQYF,TGTGCCAGCAGCTCTACAGGGAAAGATACGCAGTATTTT
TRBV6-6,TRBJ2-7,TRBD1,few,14,CASGPGTGIYEQYF,TGTGCCAGCGGACCCGGGACAGGGATCTACGAGCAGTACTTC
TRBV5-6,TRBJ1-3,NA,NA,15,CASSLGGGSGNTIYF,TGTGCCAGCAGCTTGGGTGGAGGGTCTGGAAACACCATATATTTT
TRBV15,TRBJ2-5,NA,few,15,CATSRDGRGAETQYF,TGTGCCACCAGCAGAGATGGCAGGGGAGCTGAGACCCAGTACTTC
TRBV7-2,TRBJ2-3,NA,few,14,CASSLVGEGDTQYF,TGTGCCAGCAGCTTAGTCGGGGAAGGGGATACGCAGTATTTT
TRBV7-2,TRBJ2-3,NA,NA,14,CASSPLISTDTQYF,TGTGCCAGCAGCCCCCTCATTAGCACAGATACGCAGTATTTT
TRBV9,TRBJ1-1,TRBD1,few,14,CASSVLDRGTEAFF,TGTGCCAGCAGCGTCCTCGACAGGGGGACTGAAGCTTTCTTT
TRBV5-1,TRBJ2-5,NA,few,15,CASSFSPLVAETQYF,TGCGCCAGCAGCTTTTCCCCCCTGGTGGCGGAGACCCAGTACTTC
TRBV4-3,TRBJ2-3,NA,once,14,CASSQGPTTDTQYF,TGCGCCAGCAGCCAAGGTCCAACTACAGATACGCAGTATTTT
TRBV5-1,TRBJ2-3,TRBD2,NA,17,CASSWNVRAGGKDTQYF,TGCGCCAGCAGCTGGAATGTAAGGGCGGGGGGCAAAGATACGCAGTATTTT
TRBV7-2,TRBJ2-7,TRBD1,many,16,CASSSNTGGRGYEQYF,TGTGCCAGCAGCTCCAACACAGGGGGCAGGGGCTACGAGCAGTACTTC
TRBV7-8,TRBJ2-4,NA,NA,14,CASSARRGRNIQYF,TGTGCCAGCAGCGCTAGACGGGGCCGAAACATTCAGTACTTC
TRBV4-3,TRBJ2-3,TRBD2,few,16,CASSPSGSGSADTQYF,TGCGCCAGCAGCCCCAGCGGGAGTGGATCGGCAGATACGCAGTATTTT
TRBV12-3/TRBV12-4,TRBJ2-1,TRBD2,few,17,CASSQNKGTSGNNEQFF,TGTGCCAGCAGCCAGAATAAGGGGACTAGCGGAAACAATGAGCAGTTCTTC
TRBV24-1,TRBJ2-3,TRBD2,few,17,CATSDGGLAGPTDTQYF,TGTGCCACCAGTGATGGGGGACTAGCGGGTCCCACAGATACGCAGTATTTT
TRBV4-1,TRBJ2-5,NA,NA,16,CASSQDPGTGRETQYF,TGCGCCAGCAGCCAAGATCCGGGAACCGGGCGGGAGACCCAGTACTTC
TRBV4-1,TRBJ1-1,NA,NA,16,CASSRSSGGMNTEAFF,TGCGCCAGCAGCCGCAGTTCTGGGGGGATGAACACTGAAGCTTTCTTT
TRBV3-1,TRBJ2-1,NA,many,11,CASSRMNEQFF,TGTGCCAGCAGCCGCATGAATGAGCAGTTCTTC